This T cell receptor beta chain is from a study of shared clonotypes between healthy human individuals. About the research overall: CD4 naive and memory got three plates each, CD8 naive two, CD8 memory one.

Naive CD4+ cells were CD45RA-selected; the remaining cells were memory. Points from the study as a whole: Among non-shared clonotypes, generation probabilities were lower than among those shared by all four donors.

Of note for this clone: As yet, its antigen is unknown.

The assay was immunoSEQ multiplex PCR, and TCRdb's table has in-frame clones only and misses some. This table holds roughly 2.5 million clones, roughly nine tenths found once. The sequenced material came from naive CD4+ T cells sorted from blood. Subset reported: CD45RA+ positively selected. This sequence was found in a man younger than 35 in good health.

The CDR3 DNA reads as TGTGCCAGTAGTCCTACGGGGAGGGAGCAGTACTTC. Its translation: CASSPTGREQYF. The rearrangement uses TRBV19 and TRBJ2-7; a possible D gene is TRBD2 (6 bases). Trimming removed 5 bases at V and 7 bases at J, with 12 bases between. The CDR3 is 12 amino acids. Germline V lookup: CDR1 LNHDA, CDR2 SQIVND (reference sequence).